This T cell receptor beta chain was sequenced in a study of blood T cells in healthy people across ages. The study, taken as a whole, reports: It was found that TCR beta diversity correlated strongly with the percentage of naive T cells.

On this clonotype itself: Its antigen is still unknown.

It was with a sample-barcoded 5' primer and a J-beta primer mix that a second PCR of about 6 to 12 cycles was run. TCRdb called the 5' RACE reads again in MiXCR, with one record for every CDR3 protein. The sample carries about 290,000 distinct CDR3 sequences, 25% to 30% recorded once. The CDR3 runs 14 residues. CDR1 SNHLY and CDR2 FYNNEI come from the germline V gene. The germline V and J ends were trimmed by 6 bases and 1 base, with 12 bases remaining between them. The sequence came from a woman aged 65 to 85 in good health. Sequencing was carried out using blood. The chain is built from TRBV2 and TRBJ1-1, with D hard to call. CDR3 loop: CASRLSWENTEAFF. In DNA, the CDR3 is TGTGCCAGCAGATTATCGTGGGAGAACACTGAAGCTTTCTTT.